A single sample gave rise to the 27 T cell receptor beta chains below, sequenced in a study of long-term antiretroviral therapy in people with HIV. Sequencing used immunoSEQ v3.0 at survey level. Produced via immunoSEQ multiplex PCR; TCRdb's table is partial and in-frame only. Seen here are around 28,000 clones, 85% observed once, and the top ten hold around 9.5%. The specimen comprised unsorted PBMCs, sampled 2.3 years after starting antiretroviral therapy. These TCRs come from a man aged 35 to 55 with HIV.

The rearrangement joins TRBV7-2 to TRBJ1-1; 10 bases align to TRBD1. Germline V gives CDR1 SGHTA, CDR2 FQGNSA. The CDR3 loop spans 15 amino acids. With V trimmed by 4 bases and J by 2 bases, 4 bases remained unmatched. CDR3 protein: CASSSRTGGNTEAFF. CDR3 nucleotides: TGTGCCAGCAGCTCACGGACAGGGGGAAACACTGAAGCTTTCTTT.

The chain carries TRBV6-1 and TRBJ2-2; 9 bases are shared with TRBD2. Germline V CDR1 and CDR2: MNHNS, SASEGT. CDR3 length: 16 amino acids. The J segment lost 7 bases and the V segment lost 0 bases, leaving 6 bases of the junction unmatched. CDR3 coding DNA: TGTGCCAGCAGTGAAGCTGCGGGAGGGCCCGACGGGGAGCTGTTTTTT. Translated: CASSEAAGGPDGELFF.

V is TRBV30 and J is TRBJ2-7; possible D gene TRBD1, 6 bases. V lost 0 bases and J 3 bases, leaving 9 bases between the germline ends. Germline loops: CDR1 GTSNPN, CDR2 SVGIG (reference sequence). This CDR3 region has 13 residues. The CDR3 loop is CAWSVSDSYEQYF. The CDR3 region has the DNA TGTGCCTGGAGTGTATCGGACAGCTACGAGCAGTACTTC.

V is TRBV9 and J is TRBJ1-6; 9 positions match TRBD1. The CDR3 consists of 18 residues. With V trimmed by 3 bases and J by 1 base, 8 bases remained unmatched. Looked up from germline, CDR1 is SGDLS and CDR2 is YYNGEE. The CDR3 bases are TGTGCCAGCAGCGCGACACAGGGGGCGACGTCCTATAATTCACCCCTCCACTTT. It is translated as CASSATQGATSYNSPLHF.

The chain recombines TRBV11-2 with TRBJ2-6, with 8 bases matching TRBD2. From germline, CDR1 is SGHAT and CDR2 FQNNGV. The CDR3 spans 17 residues. The V gene end was trimmed by 3 bases and the J gene end by 4 bases; junction bases not matched to a gene: 8. The CDR3 region is CASSFEYSGTGANVLTF. CDR3 in DNA: TGTGCCAGCAGCTTCGAATATAGCGGGACAGGGGCCAACGTCCTGACTTTC.

The chain combines TRBV4-1 with TRBJ1-1, with 7 positions matching TRBD1. This CDR3 is 17 amino acids long. CDR1 MGHRA and CDR2 YSYEKL come from the germline V gene. After removal of 1 base from V and 0 bases from J, the junction contained 8 bases not matched to a gene. The CDR3 region is CASSQAMDRSMNTEAFF. The DNA of the CDR3 is TGCGCCAGCAGCCAAGCGATGGACAGGAGCATGAACACTGAAGCTTTCTTT.

The CDR3 loop is CASSYGRSTEAFF. For the CDR3, the DNA is TGTGCCAGCAGTTACGGGAGGTCCACTGAAGCTTTCTTT. The chain is built from TRBV6-5 and TRBJ1-1; D not certain. CDR3 length: 13 residues. Germline CDR1 is MNHEY and CDR2 is SVGAGI. Trimming left V 2 bases short and J 4 bases short, with 8 bases between.

Concerning this clone: A junction end diverges from the germline sequence, so it may reflect a read error. Here the CDR3 reads CASCDGTSGNTIYF. The CDR3 nucleotides read TGTGCCAGCTGTGACGGGACATCTGGAAACACCATATATTTT. The chain recombines TRBV6-1 with TRBJ1-3, with a weak D call TRBD1 (6 bases). Germline CDR1 is MNHNS and CDR2 is SASEGT. CDR3 size: 14 residues.

The chain is built from TRBV29-1 and TRBJ2-7, with 7 bases fitting TRBD1. V was clipped by 5 bases and J by 3 bases; unmatched bases: 10. CDR1 SQVTM and CDR2 ANQGSEA come from the germline V gene. The CDR3 extends over 14 amino acids. The CDR3 loop is CSVRVAGGFYEQYF. For the CDR3, the DNA is TGCAGCGTTCGGGTGGCAGGGGGTTTCTACGAGCAGTACTTC.

The chain recombines TRBV5-6 with TRBJ1-2, with a tentative D call TRBD1 (6 bases). Between the trimmed V and J ends, which lost 3 bases and 0 bases, there was a span of 12 bases. The CDR3 has 15 amino acids. The germline V gene encodes CDR1 SGHDT and CDR2 YYEEEE. The chain's CDR3 is CASSYIQGPNYGYTF. As DNA, the CDR3 is TGTGCCAGCAGCTATATACAGGGTCCTAACTATGGCTACACCTTC.

The chain has TRBV10-3 and TRBJ1-3; no definite D call. V was shortened by 0 bases and J by 0 bases, with 12 bases between the two germline ends. Germline V gene data show CDR1 as ENHRY and CDR2 as SYGVKD. The CDR3 sequence is 17 residues long. The CDR3 DNA reads as TGTGCCATCAGTGAGTCGGTTAGCAGCCACTCTGGAAACACCATATATTTT. Protein sequence: CAISESVSSHSGNTIYF.

This chain links TRBV7-2 with TRBJ2-2, with TRBD2 as a possible D gene (6 bases). The V and J ends lost 2 bases and 2 bases respectively, with 9 bases between them. This CDR3 is built from 15 residues. CDR1 and CDR2 from the germline V gene are SGHTA and FQGNSA. In nucleotides, the CDR3 is TGTGCCAGCAGCTTATCGGGGGATAACACCGGGGAGCTGTTTTTT. This encodes CASSLSGDNTGELFF.

This clone was recorded once. The chain recombines TRBV6-1 with TRBJ1-2; tentatively, D is TRBD1 (5 bases). This CDR3 is built from 14 residues. Germline V gene data show CDR1 as MNHNS and CDR2 as SASEGT. The ends were cut back, 6 bases at V and 4 bases at J, with 15 bases in the middle. The CDR3 is CASRGDGPIYGYTF. CDR3 DNA sequence: TGTGCCAGCAGGGGGGACGGGCCAATCTATGGCTACACCTTC.

The chain recombines TRBV11-2 with TRBJ2-7; unclear D gene. The V gene lost 4 bases and the J gene lost 2 bases, with 12 bases spanning the gap. The CDR3 runs to 14 residues. Germline V gives CDR1 SGHAT, CDR2 FQNNGV. CDR3 in DNA: TGTGCCAGCAGCTCACCACCTAGGCCCTACGAGCAGTACTTC. Its protein is CASSSPPRPYEQYF.

V gene TRBV4-1 combines with J gene TRBJ1-1, with 8 bases that match TRBD1. The V segment lost 0 bases and the J segment 4 bases; nucleotides outside the gene matches: 4. Germline CDR1 is MGHRA and CDR2 is YSYEKL. The CDR3 is 15 residues long. CDR3 in DNA: TGCGCCAGCAGCCAAGATCAGGGGGCGGGCACTGAAGCTTTCTTT. It is translated as CASSQDQGAGTEAFF.

This clone appeared once. The rearrangement links TRBV29-1 to TRBJ1-2, with D hard to call. The CDR3 covers 13 residues. Germline loops: CDR1 SQVTM, CDR2 ANQGSEA. Trimming removed 4 bases from V and 1 base from J, with 10 bases in between. CDR3 sequence: CSVGVEINYGYTF. CDR3 nucleotides: TGCAGCGTTGGGGTAGAAATTAACTATGGCTACACCTTC.

The chain recombines TRBV10-1 with TRBJ2-7; D is ambiguous. V was shortened by 0 bases and J by 0 bases, with 9 bases between the two germline ends. Germline V gives CDR1 WNHNN, CDR2 SYGVQD (reference sequence). The CDR3 is 15 amino acids. The DNA for the CDR3 is TGCGCCAGCAGTGAGTCTCCCGCCAGCTCCTACGAGCAGTACTTC. Amino acids: CASSESPASSYEQYF.

The CDR3 DNA reads TGTGCCAGCAGCTCTAGTGAGTCCTATGGCTACACCTTC. This encodes CASSSSESYGYTF. The chain carries TRBV4-2 and TRBJ1-2; D gene uncertain. CDR1 and CDR2 from the germline V gene are LGHNA and YNFKEQ. This CDR3 has 13 amino acids. V was pared by 5 bases and J by 4 bases, with 11 bases between.

The chain combines TRBV7-9 with TRBJ2-1; D is unclear. The germline V gene encodes CDR1 SEHNR and CDR2 FQNEAQ (reference sequence). The V gene lost 7 bases and the J gene lost 7 bases, with 11 bases spanning the gap. The CDR3 spans 12 residues. The CDR3 spells CASTPSHNEQFF. CDR3 in DNA: TGTGCCAGCACCCCTTCCCATAATGAGCAGTTCTTC.

This clone came up once. The V call is TRBV10-2, the J call TRBJ2-5; no firm D call. The V end was cut by 4 bases, the J end by 5 bases, with 5 bases between. Germline V lookup: CDR1 WSHSY, CDR2 SAAADI. This CDR3 comprises 11 residues. The CDR3 here is CASSAEETQYF. CDR3 bases: TGCGCCAGCAGTGCCGAGGAGACCCAGTACTTC.

For the CDR3, the DNA is TGTGCCAGCAGTTTATCTGCGGGGTATGGCTACACCTTC. Translating gives CASSLSAGYGYTF. The chain recombines TRBV27 with TRBJ1-2; D is ambiguous. Deletions cut 0 bases from V and 5 bases from J, with 7 bases between. The CDR3 is made up of 13 amino acids. Germline V gene sequence: CDR1 MNHEY, CDR2 SMNVEV (reference sequence).

The CDR3 loop is CASSLGLPSYNEQFF. The CDR3 nucleotides are TGTGCCAGCAGTCTCGGACTCCCCTCCTACAATGAGCAGTTCTTC. The chain is built from TRBV27 and TRBJ2-1; D possibly corresponds to TRBD2 (5 bases). From germline, CDR1 is MNHEY and CDR2 SMNVEV (reference sequence). CDR3 length equals 15 residues. V gave up 5 bases and J gave up 0 bases, with 11 bases separating them.

This clone has only a few counts. The V gene is TRBV29-1, the J gene TRBJ1-1; D is undetermined. Germline CDR1 and CDR2: SQVTM and ANQGSEA. V was cut by 4 bases and J by 1 base, with 7 bases left in between. The CDR3 loop spans 12 amino acids. CDR3 loop: CSVAGGNTEAFF. The CDR3 DNA sequence: TGCAGCGTTGCTGGCGGGAACACTGAAGCTTTCTTT.

The chain recombines TRBV7-3 with TRBJ1-1; no definite D call. The CDR3 covers 13 residues. Looked up from germline, CDR1 is SGHTA and CDR2 is FQGTGA. The V and J ends lost 5 bases and 1 base respectively, with 8 bases between them. The CDR3 DNA sequence: TGTGCCAGCAGCATCTACAGGAACACTGAAGCTTTCTTT. This codes for CASSIYRNTEAFF.

This clone was seen only once. The rearrangement joins TRBV19 to TRBJ2-1; 9 nucleotides agree with TRBD2. Germline loops: CDR1 LNHDA, CDR2 SQIVND (reference sequence). V lost 8 bases to trimming and J lost 0 bases; unmatched junction nucleotides: 8. CDR3 length: 16 residues. As DNA, the CDR3 is TGTGCCAGTGGAAGGCTAGCGGGGACCTCCTACAATGAGCAGTTCTTC. Translated: CASGRLAGTSYNEQFF.

This clone was detected only once. This chain links TRBV2 with TRBJ1-3; D is ambiguous. The V gene's germline CDR1 is SNHLY and CDR2 FYNNEI. This CDR3 comprises 16 residues. Trimming took 3 bases from V and 0 from J, leaving 12 bases between them. The CDR3 here is CASSEWQASSGNTIYF. The CDR3 nucleotides are TGTGCCAGCAGTGAGTGGCAAGCAAGCTCTGGAAACACCATATATTTT. Filled out from reference TRBV2 and TRBJ1-3, the complete variable domain reads EPEVTQTPSHQVTQMGQEVILRCVPISNHLYFYWYRQILGQKVEFLVSFYNNEISEKSEIFDDQFSVERPDGSNFTLKIRSTKLEDSAMYFCASSEWQASSGNTIYFGEGSWLTVV.

This chain joins TRBV5-6 and TRBJ2-5; D unclear. From germline, CDR1 is SGHDT and CDR2 YYEEEE. Deletions cut 4 bases from V and 4 bases from J, with 8 bases between. The length of the CDR3 is 12 residues. This CDR3 is CASSALGETQYF. In DNA form, the CDR3 reads TGTGCCAGCAGCGCGCTTGGAGAGACCCAGTACTTC. Combining the CDR3 with reference TRBV5-6 and TRBJ2-5 gives the whole variable domain DAGVTQSPTHLIKTRGQQVTLRCSPKSGHDTVSWYQQALGQGPQFIFQYYEEEERQRGNFPDRFSGHQFPNYSSELNVNALLLGDSALYLCASSALGETQYFGPGTRLLVL.